This is a list of T cell receptor beta chains from one sample in a study of blood T cell repertoires in COVID-19. Data came from immunoSEQ multiplex PCR; TCRdb stores just in-frame clones and leaves some out. The profile covers nearly 110,000 clones, with roughly 90% appearing a single time and more than 4.5% taken by the ten largest. The material sequenced was peripheral blood. The receptors stem from a man aged 40-55 years with active or convalescent COVID-19. The CDR3 runs from the conserved cysteine through the conserved F or W. A D gene is named only where the DNA matches it firmly. Only some rows state a clone size, as once, few, many or a class for expanded clones.

j_gene: TRBJ1-6; v_gene: TRBV6-4; abundance: few; d_gene: TRBD1; CDR3aa: CASRNTNRGNSPLHF; CDR3nt: TGTGCCAGCAGAAATACGAACAGGGGGAATTCACCCCTCCACTTT
j_gene: TRBJ2-7; v_gene: TRBV6-2/TRBV6-3; abundance: -; d_gene: -; CDR3aa: CASSYGGVARSSEQYF; CDR3nt: TGTGCCAGCAGTTACGGGGGCGTAGCCAGGAGCAGCGAGCAGTACTTC
j_gene: TRBJ1-5; v_gene: TRBV19; abundance: -; d_gene: TRBD1; CDR3aa: CASSIQGAQPQHF; CDR3nt: TGTGCCAGTAGTATTCAGGGGGCTCAGCCCCAGCATTTT
j_gene: TRBJ2-7; v_gene: TRBV14; abundance: -; d_gene: -; CDR3aa: CASSQRGPIDEQYF; CDR3nt: TGTGCCAGCAGCCAACGAGGCCCCATTGACGAGCAGTACTTC
j_gene: TRBJ1-1; v_gene: TRBV6-5; abundance: -; d_gene: TRBD1; CDR3aa: CASSYSTGTEAFF; CDR3nt: TGTGCCAGCAGTTACTCGACAGGGACTGAAGCTTTCTTT
j_gene: TRBJ1-1; v_gene: TRBV11-1; abundance: -; d_gene: -; CDR3aa: CASSSRGGSAFF; CDR3nt: TGTGCCAGCAGCTCTCGGGGGGGTTCGGCTTTCTTT
j_gene: TRBJ2-7; v_gene: TRBV7-9; abundance: -; d_gene: TRBD2; CDR3aa: CASSLVRGRLAGVYEQYF; CDR3nt: TGTGCCAGCAGCTTGGTACGTGGCAGACTAGCGGGAGTTTACGAGCAGTACTTC
j_gene: TRBJ2-7; v_gene: TRBV19; abundance: -; d_gene: -; CDR3aa: CASSLNPGLGTYEQYF; CDR3nt: TGTGCCAGTAGCCTAAATCCGGGACTGGGCACCTACGAGCAGTACTTC
j_gene: TRBJ1-5; v_gene: TRBV28; abundance: -; d_gene: TRBD1; CDR3aa: CASRMGQAWGLNQPQHF; CDR3nt: TGTGCCAGCAGGATGGGACAGGCCTGGGGACTCAATCAGCCCCAGCATTTT
j_gene: TRBJ2-2; v_gene: TRBV28; abundance: -; d_gene: -; CDR3aa: CASRRTVTMGTGELFF; CDR3nt: TGTGCCAGCAGGCGAACAGTGACGATGGGCACCGGGGAGCTGTTTTTT